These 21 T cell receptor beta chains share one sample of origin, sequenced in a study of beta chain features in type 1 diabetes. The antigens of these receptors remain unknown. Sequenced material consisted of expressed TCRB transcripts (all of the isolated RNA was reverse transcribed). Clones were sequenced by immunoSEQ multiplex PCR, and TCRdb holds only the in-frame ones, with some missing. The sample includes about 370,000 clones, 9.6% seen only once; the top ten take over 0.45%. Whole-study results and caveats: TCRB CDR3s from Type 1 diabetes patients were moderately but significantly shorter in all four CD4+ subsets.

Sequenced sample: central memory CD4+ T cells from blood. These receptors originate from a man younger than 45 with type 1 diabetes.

The DNA for the CDR3 is TGTGCCAGTAGTCCCTCCGGGCGGGGAGGTCTTCTTAGCACAGATACGCAGTATTTT. It specifies CASSPSGRGGLLSTDTQYF. The chain employs TRBV19 and TRBJ2-3; maybe TRBD2 (6 bases). The CDR3 runs to 19 residues. Germline V gene sequence: CDR1 LNHDA, CDR2 SQIVND (reference sequence). The V gene lost 5 bases and the J gene lost 0 bases, with 24 bases spanning the gap.

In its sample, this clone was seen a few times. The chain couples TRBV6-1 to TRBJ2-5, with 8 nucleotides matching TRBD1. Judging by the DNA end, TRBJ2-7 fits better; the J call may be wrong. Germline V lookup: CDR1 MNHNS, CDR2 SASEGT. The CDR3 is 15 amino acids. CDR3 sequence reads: CASSDPGTGTYEQYF. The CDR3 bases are TGTGCCAGCAGTGACCCCGGGACAGGTACCTACGAGCAGTACTTC.

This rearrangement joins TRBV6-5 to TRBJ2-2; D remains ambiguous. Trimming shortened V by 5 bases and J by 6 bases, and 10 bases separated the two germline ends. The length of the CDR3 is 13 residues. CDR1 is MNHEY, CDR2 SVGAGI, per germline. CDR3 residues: CASSPIGAGELFF. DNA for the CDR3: TGTGCCAGCAGTCCGATTGGGGCCGGGGAGCTGTTTTTT.

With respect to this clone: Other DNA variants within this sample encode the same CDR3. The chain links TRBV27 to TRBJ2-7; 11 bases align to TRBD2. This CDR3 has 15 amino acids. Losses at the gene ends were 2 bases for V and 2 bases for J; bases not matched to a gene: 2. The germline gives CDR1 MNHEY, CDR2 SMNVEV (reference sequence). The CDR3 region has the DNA TGTGCCAGCAGTTTACTAGCGGGAGGCACCTACGAGCAGTACTTC. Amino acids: CASSLLAGGTYEQYF.

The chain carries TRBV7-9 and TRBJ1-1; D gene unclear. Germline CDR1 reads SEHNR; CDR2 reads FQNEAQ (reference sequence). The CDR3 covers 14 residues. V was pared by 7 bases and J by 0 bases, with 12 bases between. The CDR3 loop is CASTIDSMNTEAFF. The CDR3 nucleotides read TGTGCCAGCACCATTGACTCGATGAACACTGAAGCTTTCTTT.

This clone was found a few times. The CDR3 DNA sequence: TGTGCCAGCAGTCCAGACAGGCCTCGACAGCCCCAGCATTTT. This translates into CASSPDRPRQPQHF. The gene calls are TRBV27 and TRBJ1-5; TRBD1 is a possible D gene (6 bases). CDR1 MNHEY and CDR2 SMNVEV come from the germline V gene (reference sequence). This CDR3 is built from 14 residues. V shed 5 bases and J shed 7 bases, with 15 bases lying between them.

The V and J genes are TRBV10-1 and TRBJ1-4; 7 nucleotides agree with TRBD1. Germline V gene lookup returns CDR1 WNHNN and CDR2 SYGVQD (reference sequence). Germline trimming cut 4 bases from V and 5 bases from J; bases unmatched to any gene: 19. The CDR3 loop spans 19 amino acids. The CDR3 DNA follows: TGCGCCAGCAGTGGGGAGGGGGCGGCCGAGGTGACCTTAAATGAAAAACTGTTTTTT. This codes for CASSGEGAAEVTLNEKLFF.

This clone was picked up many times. The CDR3 loop is CAWSRGGQGTWEQYF. In DNA, the CDR3 is TGTGCCTGGAGTCGGGGGGGACAGGGGACCTGGGAGCAGTACTTC. The chain has TRBV30 and TRBJ2-7; 10 bases are a match to TRBD1. Germline assignment: CDR1 GTSNPN and CDR2 SVGIG (reference sequence). V lost 2 bases, J lost 7 bases, and 11 bases stayed unmatched. CDR3 length: 15 amino acids.

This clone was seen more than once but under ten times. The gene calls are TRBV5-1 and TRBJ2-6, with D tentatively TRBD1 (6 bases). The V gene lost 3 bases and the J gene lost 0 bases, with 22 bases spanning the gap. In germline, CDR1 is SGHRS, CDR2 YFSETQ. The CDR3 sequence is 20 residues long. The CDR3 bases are TGCGCCAGCAGCTCACTAAGCCTAACAGGGTCTAGCTCTGGGGCCAACGTCCTGACTTTC. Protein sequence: CASSSLSLTGSSSGANVLTF.

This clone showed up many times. DNA for the CDR3: TGCGCCAGCAGCCTCACAGGGGATGACAATCAGCCCCAGCATTTT. Its protein product is CASSLTGDDNQPQHF. This sequence joins TRBV5-1 and TRBJ1-5, with 7 bases aligning to TRBD1. Germline V CDR1 and CDR2: SGHRS, YFSETQ. The CDR3 runs 15 residues. Trimming at V came to 4 bases and at J to 3 bases, leaving 7 bases not matched to a gene.

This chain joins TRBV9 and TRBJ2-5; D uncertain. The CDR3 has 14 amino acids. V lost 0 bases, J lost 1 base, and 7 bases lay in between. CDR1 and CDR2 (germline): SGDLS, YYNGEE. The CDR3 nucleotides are TGTGCCAGCAGCGTAGGTATCGGCCAAGAGACCCAGTACTTC. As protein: CASSVGIGQETQYF.

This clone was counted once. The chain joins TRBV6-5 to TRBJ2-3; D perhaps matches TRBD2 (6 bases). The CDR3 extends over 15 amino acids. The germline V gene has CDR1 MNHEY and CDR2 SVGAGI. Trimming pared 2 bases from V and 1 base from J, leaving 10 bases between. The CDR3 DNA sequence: TGTGCCAGCAGTTACAGGGGCGGGGGCACAGATACGCAGTATTTT. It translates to CASSYRGGGTDTQYF.

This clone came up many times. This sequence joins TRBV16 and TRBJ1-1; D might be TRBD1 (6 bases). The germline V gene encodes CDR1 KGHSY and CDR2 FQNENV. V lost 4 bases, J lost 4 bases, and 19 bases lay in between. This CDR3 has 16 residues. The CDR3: CASSRSGGQGITEAFF. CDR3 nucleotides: TGTGCCAGCAGCCGAAGTGGAGGGCAGGGGATCACTGAAGCTTTCTTT.

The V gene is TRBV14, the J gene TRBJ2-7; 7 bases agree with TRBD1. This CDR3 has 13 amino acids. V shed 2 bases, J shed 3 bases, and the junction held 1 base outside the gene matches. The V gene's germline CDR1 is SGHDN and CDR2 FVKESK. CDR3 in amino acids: CASSQRQGYEQYF. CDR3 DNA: TGTGCCAGCAGCCAACGACAGGGCTACGAGCAGTACTTC.

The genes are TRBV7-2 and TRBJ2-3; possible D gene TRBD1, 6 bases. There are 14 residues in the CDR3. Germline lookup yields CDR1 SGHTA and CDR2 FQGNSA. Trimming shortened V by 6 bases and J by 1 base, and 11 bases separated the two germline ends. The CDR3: CASRSPGGTDTQYF. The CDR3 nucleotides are TGTGCCAGCAGGTCTCCAGGGGGCACAGATACGCAGTATTTT.

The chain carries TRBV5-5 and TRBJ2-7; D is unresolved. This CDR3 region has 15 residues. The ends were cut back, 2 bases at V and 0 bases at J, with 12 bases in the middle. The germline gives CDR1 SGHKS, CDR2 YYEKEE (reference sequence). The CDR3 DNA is TGTGCCAGCAGCTTAGACGCCCAGAGCTCCTACGAGCAGTACTTC. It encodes CASSLDAQSSYEQYF.

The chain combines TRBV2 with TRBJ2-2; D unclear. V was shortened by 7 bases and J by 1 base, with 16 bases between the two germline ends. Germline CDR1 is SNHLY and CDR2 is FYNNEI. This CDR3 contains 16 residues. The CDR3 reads CASTPPRLLNTGELFF. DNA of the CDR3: TGTGCCAGCACCCCCCCCCGGTTATTGAACACCGGGGAGCTGTTTTTT.

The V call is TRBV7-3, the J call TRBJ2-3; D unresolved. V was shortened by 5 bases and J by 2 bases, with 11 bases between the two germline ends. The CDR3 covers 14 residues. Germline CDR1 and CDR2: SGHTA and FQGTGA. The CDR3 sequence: CASSPARHTDTQYF. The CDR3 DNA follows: TGTGCCAGCAGCCCCGCGAGGCACACAGATACGCAGTATTTT.

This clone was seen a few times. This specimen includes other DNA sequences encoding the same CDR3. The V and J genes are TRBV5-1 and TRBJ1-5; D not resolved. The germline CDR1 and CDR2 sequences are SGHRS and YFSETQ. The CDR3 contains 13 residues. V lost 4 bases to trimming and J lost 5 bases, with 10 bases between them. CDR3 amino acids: CASSEDRDQPQHF. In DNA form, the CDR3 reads TGCGCCAGCAGCGAAGATAGGGATCAGCCCCAGCATTTT.

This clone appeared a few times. The CDR3 region is CATTPGLGNSYEQYF. CDR3 nucleotides: TGTGCCACGACGCCGGGACTAGGGAACTCCTACGAGCAGTACTTC. This rearrangement joins TRBV11-2 to TRBJ2-7; 8 bases agree with TRBD2. CDR3 length: 15 residues. Germline CDR1 SGHAT, CDR2 FQNNGV. Unmatched junction bases numbered 11, after V lost 10 bases and J lost 0 bases.

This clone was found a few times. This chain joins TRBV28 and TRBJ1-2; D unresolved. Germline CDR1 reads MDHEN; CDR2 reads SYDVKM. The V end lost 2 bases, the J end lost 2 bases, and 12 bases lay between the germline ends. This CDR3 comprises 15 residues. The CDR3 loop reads CASSLGAGKNYGYTF. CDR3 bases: TGTGCCAGCAGTTTAGGAGCCGGCAAGAACTATGGCTACACCTTC.